This T cell receptor (beta chain) came from a study of beta chain features in type 1 diabetes. Study information: Healthy donors resembled patients in age, gender and cell yields. Study-level findings and limits: TCRB CDR3s from Type 1 diabetes patients were moderately but significantly shorter in all four CD4+ subsets.

With respect to this clone: What it binds is not known.

Reverse transcribing all isolated RNA meant expressed TCRB transcripts were sequenced. TCRdb keeps only in-frame clones here, not all; method: immunoSEQ multiplex PCR. The table lists under 850,000 clones, around 15% of them singletons. Germline CDR1 and CDR2: SGHRS and YFSETQ. Unmatched junction bases numbered 3, after V lost 4 bases and J lost 3 bases. The CDR3 extends over 15 amino acids. Sequencing input: naive CD4+ T cells from blood. The TCR sequence derives from a man between 18 and 29 years old with type 1 diabetes. The J gene is TRBJ2-1, the V gene TRBV5-1; 11 positions agree with TRBD1. In DNA form, the CDR3 reads TGCGCCAGCAGCACGGACAGGGGGCACTACAATGAGCAGTTCTTC. Translation: CASSTDRGHYNEQFF.